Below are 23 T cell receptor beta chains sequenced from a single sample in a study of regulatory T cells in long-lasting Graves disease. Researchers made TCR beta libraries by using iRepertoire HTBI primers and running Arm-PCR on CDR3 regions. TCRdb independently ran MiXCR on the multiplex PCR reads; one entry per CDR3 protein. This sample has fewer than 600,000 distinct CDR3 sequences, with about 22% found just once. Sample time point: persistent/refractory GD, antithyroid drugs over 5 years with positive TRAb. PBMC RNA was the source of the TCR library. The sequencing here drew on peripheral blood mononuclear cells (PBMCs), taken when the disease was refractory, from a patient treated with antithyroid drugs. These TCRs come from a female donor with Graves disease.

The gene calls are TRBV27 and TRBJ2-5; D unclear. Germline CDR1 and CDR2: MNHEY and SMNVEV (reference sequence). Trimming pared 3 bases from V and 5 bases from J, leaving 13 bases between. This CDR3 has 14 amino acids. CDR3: CASSFRTAWETQYF. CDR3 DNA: TGTGCCAGCAGTTTTCGGACGGCCTGGGAGACCCAGTACTTC.

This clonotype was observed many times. CDR3 DNA sequence: TGTGCCAGCAGTTACTCTCCCACCGGGGAAGCTTTCTTT. Translation: CASSYSPTGEAFF. The J gene is TRBJ1-1, the V gene TRBV6-2 or TRBV6-3; D unclear. Trimming removed 0 bases at V and 8 bases at J, with 10 bases between. The CDR3 runs 13 residues. Germline V lookup: CDR1 MNHEY, CDR2 SVGEGT.

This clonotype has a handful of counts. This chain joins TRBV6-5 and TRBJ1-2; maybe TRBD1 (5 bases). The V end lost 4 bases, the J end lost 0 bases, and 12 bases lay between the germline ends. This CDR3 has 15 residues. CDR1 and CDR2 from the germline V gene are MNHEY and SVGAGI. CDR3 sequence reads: CASSWEGAPNYGYTF. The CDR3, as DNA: TGTGCCAGCAGTTGGGAAGGGGCCCCTAACTATGGCTACACCTTC.

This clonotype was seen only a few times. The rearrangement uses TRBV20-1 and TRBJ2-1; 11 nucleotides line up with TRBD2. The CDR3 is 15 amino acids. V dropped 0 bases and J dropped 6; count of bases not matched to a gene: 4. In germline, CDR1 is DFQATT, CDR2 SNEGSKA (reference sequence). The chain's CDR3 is CSAREKGLAVNEQFF. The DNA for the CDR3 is TGCAGTGCTAGAGAAAAGGGACTAGCGGTCAATGAGCAGTTCTTC.

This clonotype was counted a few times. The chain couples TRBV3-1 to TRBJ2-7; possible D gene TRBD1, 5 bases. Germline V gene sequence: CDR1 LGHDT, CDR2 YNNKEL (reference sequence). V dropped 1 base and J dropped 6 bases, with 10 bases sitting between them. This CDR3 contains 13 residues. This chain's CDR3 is CASSQVRASEQYF. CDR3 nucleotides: TGTGCCAGCAGCCAAGTCAGGGCGTCCGAGCAGTACTTC.

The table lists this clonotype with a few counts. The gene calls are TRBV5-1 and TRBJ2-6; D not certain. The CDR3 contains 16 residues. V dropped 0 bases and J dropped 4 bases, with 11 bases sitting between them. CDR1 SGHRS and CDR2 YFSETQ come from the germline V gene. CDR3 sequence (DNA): TGCGCCAGCAGCTTGGATGAGTCTTCAGGGGCCAACGTCCTGACTTTC. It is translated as CASSLDESSGANVLTF.

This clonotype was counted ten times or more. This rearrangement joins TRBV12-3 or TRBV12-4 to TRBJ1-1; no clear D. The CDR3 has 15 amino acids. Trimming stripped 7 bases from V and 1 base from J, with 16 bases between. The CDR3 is CASTPIRRGNTEAFF. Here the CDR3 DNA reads TGTGCCAGCACCCCAATACGACGGGGGAACACTGAAGCTTTCTTT.

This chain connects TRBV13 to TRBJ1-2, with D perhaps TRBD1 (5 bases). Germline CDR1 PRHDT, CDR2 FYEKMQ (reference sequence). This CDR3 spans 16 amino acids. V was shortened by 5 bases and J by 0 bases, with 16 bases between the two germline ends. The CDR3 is CASSLRGSSANYGYTF. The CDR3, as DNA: TGTGCCAGCAGCCTTCGGGGGAGTTCCGCTAACTATGGCTACACCTTC.

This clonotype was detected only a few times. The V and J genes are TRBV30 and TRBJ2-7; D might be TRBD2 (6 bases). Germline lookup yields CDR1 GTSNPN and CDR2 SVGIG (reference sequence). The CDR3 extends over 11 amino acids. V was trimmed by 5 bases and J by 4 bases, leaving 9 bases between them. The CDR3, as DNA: TGTGCCTGGGAGACTAGTTACGAGCAGTACTTC. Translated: CAWETSYEQYF.

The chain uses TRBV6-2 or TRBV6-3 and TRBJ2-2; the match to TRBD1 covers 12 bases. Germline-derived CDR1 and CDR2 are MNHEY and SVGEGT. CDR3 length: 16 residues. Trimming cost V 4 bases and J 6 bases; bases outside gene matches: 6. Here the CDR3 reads CASSSPGQGASGELFF. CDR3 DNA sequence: TGTGCCAGCAGTTCCCCGGGACAGGGGGCCTCCGGGGAGCTGTTTTTT.

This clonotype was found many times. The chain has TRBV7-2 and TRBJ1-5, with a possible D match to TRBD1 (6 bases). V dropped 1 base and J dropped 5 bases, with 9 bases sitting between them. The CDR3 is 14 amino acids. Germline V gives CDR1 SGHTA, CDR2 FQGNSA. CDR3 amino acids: CASSLGAGDQPQHF. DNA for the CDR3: TGTGCCAGCAGCTTAGGGGCAGGGGATCAGCCCCAGCATTTT. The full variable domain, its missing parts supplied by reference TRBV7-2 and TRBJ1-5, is GAGVSQSPSNKVTEKGKDVELRCDPISGHTALYWYRQSLGQGLEFLIYFQGNSAPDKSGLPSDRFSAERTGGSVSTLTIQRTQQEDSAVYLCASSLGAGDQPQHFGDGTRLSIL.

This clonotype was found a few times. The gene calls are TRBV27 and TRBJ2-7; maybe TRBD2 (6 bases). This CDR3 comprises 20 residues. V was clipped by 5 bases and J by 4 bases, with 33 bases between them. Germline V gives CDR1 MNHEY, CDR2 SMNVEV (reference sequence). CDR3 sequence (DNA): TGTGCCAGCAGTCCAGAGGGTAATCCGTGGCGGGGACCTGGGATGTACGAGCAGTACTTC. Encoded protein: CASSPEGNPWRGPGMYEQYF.

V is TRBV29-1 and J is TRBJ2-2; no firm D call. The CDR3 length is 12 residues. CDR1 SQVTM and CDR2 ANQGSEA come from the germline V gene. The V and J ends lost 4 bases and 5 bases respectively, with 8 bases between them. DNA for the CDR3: TGCAGCGTTGTGGTAGGGACCGGGGAGCTGTTTTTT. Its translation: CSVVVGTGELFF.

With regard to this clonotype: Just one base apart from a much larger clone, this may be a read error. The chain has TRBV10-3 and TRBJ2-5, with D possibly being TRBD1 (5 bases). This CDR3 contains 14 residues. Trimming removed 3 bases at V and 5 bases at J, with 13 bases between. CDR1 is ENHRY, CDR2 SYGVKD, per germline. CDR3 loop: CAISEFSGLETQYF. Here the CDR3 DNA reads TGTGCCATCAGTGAATTCTCAGGGCTCGAGACCCAGTACTTC.

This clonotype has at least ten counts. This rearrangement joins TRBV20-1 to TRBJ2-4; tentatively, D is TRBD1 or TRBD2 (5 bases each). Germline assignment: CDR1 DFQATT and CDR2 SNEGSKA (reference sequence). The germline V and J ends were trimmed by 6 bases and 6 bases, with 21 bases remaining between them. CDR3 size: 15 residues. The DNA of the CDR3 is TGCAGTGCCTCTCTTGACGGGACCCCGCCAAACATTCAGTACTTC. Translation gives CSASLDGTPPNIQYF.

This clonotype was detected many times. The CDR3 sequence is CASRRTSGSVYEQYF. The DNA of the CDR3 is TGTGCCAGCAGACGGACTAGCGGGAGTGTCTACGAGCAGTACTTC. V gene TRBV6-1 combines with J gene TRBJ2-7, with 13 bases matching TRBD2. The CDR3 is 15 amino acids. V dropped 6 bases and J dropped 3; count of bases not matched to a gene: 5. Germline assignment: CDR1 MNHNS and CDR2 SASEGT.

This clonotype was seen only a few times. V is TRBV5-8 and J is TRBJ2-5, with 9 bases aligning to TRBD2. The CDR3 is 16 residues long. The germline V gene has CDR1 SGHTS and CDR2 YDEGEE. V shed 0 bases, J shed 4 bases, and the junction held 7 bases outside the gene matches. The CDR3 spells CASSLVSSGVLETQYF. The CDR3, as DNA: TGTGCCAGCAGCTTGGTGTCTAGCGGGGTGTTAGAGACCCAGTACTTC.

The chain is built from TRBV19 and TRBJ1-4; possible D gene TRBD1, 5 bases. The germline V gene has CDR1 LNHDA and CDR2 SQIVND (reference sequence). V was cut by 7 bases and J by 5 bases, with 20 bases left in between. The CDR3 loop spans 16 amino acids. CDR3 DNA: TGTGCCAGTAACAATGGTCGGGGCCTCGAGAATGAAAAACTGTTTTTT. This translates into CASNNGRGLENEKLFF.

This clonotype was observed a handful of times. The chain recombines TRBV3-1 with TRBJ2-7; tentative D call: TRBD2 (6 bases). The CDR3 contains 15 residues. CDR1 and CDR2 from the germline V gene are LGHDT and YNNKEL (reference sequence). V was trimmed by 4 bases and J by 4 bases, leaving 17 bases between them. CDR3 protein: CASSLEGGVAYEQYF. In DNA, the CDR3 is TGTGCCAGCAGCCTAGAAGGCGGGGTAGCGTACGAGCAGTACTTC.

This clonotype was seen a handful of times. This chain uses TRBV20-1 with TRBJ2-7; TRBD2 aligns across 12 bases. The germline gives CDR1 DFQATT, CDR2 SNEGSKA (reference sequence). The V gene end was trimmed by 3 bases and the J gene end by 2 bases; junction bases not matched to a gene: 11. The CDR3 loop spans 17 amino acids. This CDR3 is CSARASGGAVGAYEQYF. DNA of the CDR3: TGCAGTGCTAGGGCTAGCGGGGGGGCTGTAGGAGCCTACGAGCAGTACTTC.

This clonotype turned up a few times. CDR3 amino acids: CASSTVERNTEAFF. The CDR3, as DNA: TGTGCCAGTAGTACCGTGGAACGGAACACTGAAGCTTTCTTT. This chain links TRBV19 with TRBJ1-1; D ambiguous. The CDR3 sequence is 14 residues long. V shed 4 bases and J shed 1 base, with 10 bases lying between them. Germline assignment: CDR1 LNHDA and CDR2 SQIVND (reference sequence).

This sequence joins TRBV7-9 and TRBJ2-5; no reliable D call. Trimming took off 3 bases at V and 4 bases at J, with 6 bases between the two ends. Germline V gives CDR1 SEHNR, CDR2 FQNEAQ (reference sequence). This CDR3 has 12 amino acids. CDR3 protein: CASSFGRETQYF. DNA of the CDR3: TGTGCCAGCAGCTTCGGGCGAGAGACCCAGTACTTC.

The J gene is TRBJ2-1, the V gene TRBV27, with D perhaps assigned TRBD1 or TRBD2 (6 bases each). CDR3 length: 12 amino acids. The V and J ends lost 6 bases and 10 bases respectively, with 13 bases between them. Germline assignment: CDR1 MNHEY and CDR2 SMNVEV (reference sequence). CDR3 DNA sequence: TGTGCCAGCAGGGACGGGGGCGGGGAGCAGTTCTTC. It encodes CASRDGGGEQFF.